The 10 T cell receptor beta chains below all came from one sample that was sequenced in a study of shared clonotypes between healthy human individuals. Produced via immunoSEQ multiplex PCR; TCRdb's table is partial and in-frame only. The sample records more than 1 million clones, around 78% being singletons. Sequencing was done on a sample of memory CD4+ T cells from PBMCs. Subset defined: CD45RA-negative fraction. The receptor source for this set is a man younger than 30 in good health. Some clones in this sample may be carry-over from other donors' samples.

The V call is TRBV28, the J call TRBJ1-1; a possible D gene is TRBD1 (5 bases). Trimming stripped 4 bases from V and 1 base from J, with 13 bases between. Germline CDR1 MDHEN, CDR2 SYDVKM. This CDR3 spans 15 amino acids. The CDR3, as DNA: TGTGCCAGCAGTTCTCCGACAGTAGCGAACACTGAAGCTTTCTTT. Translation: CASSSPTVANTEAFF.

The chain couples TRBV20-1 to TRBJ1-2, with D perhaps TRBD1 (6 bases). V lost 7 bases and J lost 8, with 14 bases in between. Germline V gives CDR1 DFQATT, CDR2 SNEGSKA (reference sequence). This CDR3 is built from 11 residues. The CDR3 sequence is CSGSGGKGYTF. The CDR3 coding sequence is TGCAGTGGGTCCGGGGGCAAAGGCTACACCTTC.

The V call is TRBV2, the J call TRBJ1-2, with 7 nucleotides matching TRBD1. Germline CDR1 SNHLY, CDR2 FYNNEI. The CDR3 sequence is 13 residues long. Trimming took 6 bases from V and 7 from J; bases not matched to a gene: 8. The chain's CDR3 is CASSPDRVGGYTF. CDR3 in DNA: TGTGCCAGCAGCCCCGACAGGGTCGGTGGCTACACCTTC.

This clone was seen only once. One junction end does not reproduce the germline sequence, and a read error may be involved. This chain connects TRBV6-1 to TRBJ1-1, with D possibly TRBD1 on 6 matching bases. Germline CDR1 and CDR2: MNHNS and SASEGT. The CDR3 runs to 13 residues. The CDR3 sequence is CASSFARKDSHLF. The DNA of the CDR3 is TGTGCCAGCAGTTTCGCTAGAAAGGACAGCCACCTCTTT.

This clone was detected only once. Other DNA variants within this sample encode the same CDR3. V gene TRBV28 combines with J gene TRBJ2-5; D possibly corresponds to TRBD1 (6 bases). Germline lookup yields CDR1 MDHEN and CDR2 SYDVKM. The germline V and J ends were trimmed by 2 bases and 2 bases, with 12 bases remaining between them. The CDR3 spans 15 residues. The chain's CDR3 is CASSLPGQTQETQYF. CDR3 bases: TGTGCCAGCAGTTTACCGGGACAAACTCAAGAGACCCAGTACTTC. Variable domain in full (rest from reference TRBV28 and TRBJ2-5): DVKVTQSSRYLVKRTGEKVFLECVQDMDHENMFWYRQDPGLGLRLIYFSYDVKMKEKGDIPEGYSVSREKKERFSLILESASTNQTSMYLCASSLPGQTQETQYFGPGTRLLVL.

The rearrangement links TRBV18 to TRBJ2-3; 8 nucleotides align to TRBD2. V shed 6 bases, J shed 6 bases, and the junction held 14 bases outside the gene matches. Germline CDR1 is KGHSH and CDR2 is LQKENI. This CDR3 is 16 amino acids long. Here the CDR3 DNA reads TGTGCCAGCTCTTCTCCAATAGCGGGATTCGTGGATACGCAGTATTTT. It codes for CASSSPIAGFVDTQYF.

The J gene is TRBJ2-1, the V gene TRBV15; a weak D match, TRBD1 (5 bases). Germline V lookup: CDR1 LNHNV, CDR2 YYDKDF (reference sequence). The CDR3 has 12 amino acids. V lost 4 bases to trimming and J lost 7 bases, with 8 bases between them. For the CDR3, the DNA is TGTGCCACCAGCACAGACAGTAATGAGCAGTTCTTC. It yields the protein CATSTDSNEQFF.

V usage is TRBV2 and J usage is TRBJ2-5, with D unresolved. Germline-derived CDR1 and CDR2 are SNHLY and FYNNEI. This CDR3 has 13 amino acids. Trimming shortened V by 7 bases and J by 1 base, and 10 bases separated the two germline ends. Here the CDR3 DNA reads TGTGCCAGCACCTCGATCGTCCAAGAGACCCAGTACTTC. It codes for CASTSIVQETQYF.

The rearrangement links TRBV5-1 to TRBJ1-4, with a tentative D call TRBD1 (6 bases). The ends were cut back, 5 bases at V and 7 bases at J, with 12 bases in the middle. The length of the CDR3 is 13 residues. CDR1 is SGHRS, CDR2 YFSETQ, per germline. CDR3 sequence: CASRPGDFEKLFF. CDR3 sequence (DNA): TGCGCCAGCAGACCAGGGGACTTTGAAAAACTGTTTTTT.

This clone was recorded once. The CDR3 coding sequence is TGTGCCAGCACCCTAGAAGGAGGGCACTACGAGCAGTACTTC. Translated: CASTLEGGHYEQYF. The chain joins TRBV7-2 to TRBJ2-7, with D tentatively TRBD2 (6 bases). The ends were cut back, 7 bases at V and 3 bases at J, with 16 bases in the middle. The CDR3 runs to 14 residues. Germline CDR1 is SGHTA and CDR2 is FQGNSA.